Detailed here is one T cell receptor beta chain. This CDR3 is 16 amino acids long. Germline lookup yields CDR1 KGHDR and CDR2 SFDVKD. TCRdb reworked the 5' RACE reads into one entry per CDR3 protein, no DNA. This sample contains about 550,000 distinct CDR3 sequences. This sample is part of a study of T cells expressing NK-cell markers. This sequence was found in a man younger than 35 in good health. The sequencing input was blood T cells: a sorted CD56 or NKG2C T cell subset, CD4+ or CD8+ T cells, or bulk PBMC T cells (not recorded which). The chain joins TRBV24-1 to TRBJ2-1; lacking DNA, the TRBD2 call made by TCRdb goes unchecked. This CDR3 is CATSDGTSGDDNEQFF.